This entry is about one TCR beta chain. Produced via immunoSEQ multiplex PCR; TCRdb's table is partial and in-frame only. The sample consists of hundreds of thousands of clones, about four fifths of them appearing once. The data were obtained in a study of blood T cell repertoires in COVID-19. Study-wide context: Acute and convalescent COVID-19 samples came from the United States, Italy and Spain.

CDR1 is MNHEY and CDR2 is SVGAGI in the germline V gene. CDR3 length: 13 amino acids. V dropped 6 bases and J dropped 0 bases, with 8 bases sitting between them. This TCR derives from a man aged 80 or over with acute or convalescent COVID-19. The chain links TRBV6-5 to TRBJ1-1, with D tentatively TRBD1 (6 bases). Input material: peripheral blood. The CDR3 protein is CASRDSLNTEAFF. In DNA, the CDR3 is TGTGCCAGCAGGGACAGTTTGAACACTGAAGCTTTCTTT.